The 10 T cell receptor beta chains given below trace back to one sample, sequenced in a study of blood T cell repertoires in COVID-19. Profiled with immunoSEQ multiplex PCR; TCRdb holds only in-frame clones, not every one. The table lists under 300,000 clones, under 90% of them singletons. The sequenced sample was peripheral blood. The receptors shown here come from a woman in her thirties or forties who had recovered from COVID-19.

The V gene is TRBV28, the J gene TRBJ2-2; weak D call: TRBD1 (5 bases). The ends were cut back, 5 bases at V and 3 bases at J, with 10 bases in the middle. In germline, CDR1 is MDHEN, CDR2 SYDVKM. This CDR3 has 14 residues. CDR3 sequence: CASSPLTDTGELFF. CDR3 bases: TGTGCCAGCAGTCCCCTGACAGACACCGGGGAGCTGTTTTTT.

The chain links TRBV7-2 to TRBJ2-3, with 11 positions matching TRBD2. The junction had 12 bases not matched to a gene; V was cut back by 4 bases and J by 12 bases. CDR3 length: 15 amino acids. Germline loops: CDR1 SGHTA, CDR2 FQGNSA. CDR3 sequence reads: CASSSQLAGVPSQYF. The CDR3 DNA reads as TGTGCCAGCAGCTCACAACTAGCGGGAGTCCCCTCACAGTATTTT.

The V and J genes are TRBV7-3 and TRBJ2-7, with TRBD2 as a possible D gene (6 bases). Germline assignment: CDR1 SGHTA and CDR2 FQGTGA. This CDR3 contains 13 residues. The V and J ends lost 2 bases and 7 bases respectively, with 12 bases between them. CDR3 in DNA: TGTGCCAGCAGCTTACGATGGGGGGATGAGCAGTACTTC. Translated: CASSLRWGDEQYF.

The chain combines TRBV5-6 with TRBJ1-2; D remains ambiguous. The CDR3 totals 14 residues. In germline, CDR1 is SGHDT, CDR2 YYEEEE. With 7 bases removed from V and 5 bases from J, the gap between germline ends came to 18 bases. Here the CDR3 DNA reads TGTGCCAGCGTTAGAGAGGGCAGTCCTTATGGCTACACCTTC. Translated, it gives CASVREGSPYGYTF.

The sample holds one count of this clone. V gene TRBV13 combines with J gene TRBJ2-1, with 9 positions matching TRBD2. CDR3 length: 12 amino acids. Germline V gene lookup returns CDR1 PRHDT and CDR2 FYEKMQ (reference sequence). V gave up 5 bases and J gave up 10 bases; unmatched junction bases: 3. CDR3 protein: CASSPGTSEQFF. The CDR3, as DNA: TGTGCCAGCAGCCCGGGGACTAGCGAGCAGTTCTTC.

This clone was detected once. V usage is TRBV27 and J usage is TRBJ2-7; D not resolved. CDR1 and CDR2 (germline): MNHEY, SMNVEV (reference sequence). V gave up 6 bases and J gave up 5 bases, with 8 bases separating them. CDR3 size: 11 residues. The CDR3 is CASSNSNEQYF. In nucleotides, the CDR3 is TGTGCCAGCAGCAATAGCAACGAGCAGTACTTC.

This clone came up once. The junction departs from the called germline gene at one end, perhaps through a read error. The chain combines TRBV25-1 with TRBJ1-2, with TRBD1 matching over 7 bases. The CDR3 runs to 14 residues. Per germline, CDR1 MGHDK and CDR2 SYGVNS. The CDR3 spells CASTRGNFNSGYTF. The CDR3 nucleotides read TGTGCCAGCACCAGGGGGAATTTTAACTCTGGCTACACCTTC.

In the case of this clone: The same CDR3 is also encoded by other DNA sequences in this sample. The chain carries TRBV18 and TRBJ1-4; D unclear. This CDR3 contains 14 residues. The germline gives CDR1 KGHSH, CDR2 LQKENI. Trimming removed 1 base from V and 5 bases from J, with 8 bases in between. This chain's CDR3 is CASSPRQANEKLFF. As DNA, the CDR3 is TGTGCCAGCTCACCACGGCAGGCCAATGAAAAACTGTTTTTT.

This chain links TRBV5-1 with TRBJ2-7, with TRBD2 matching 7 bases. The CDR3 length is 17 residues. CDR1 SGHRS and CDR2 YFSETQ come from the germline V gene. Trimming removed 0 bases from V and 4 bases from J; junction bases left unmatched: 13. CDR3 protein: CASSLESGSSGLYEQYF. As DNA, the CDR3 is TGCGCCAGCAGCTTGGAATCCGGGAGTAGCGGGTTATACGAGCAGTACTTC.

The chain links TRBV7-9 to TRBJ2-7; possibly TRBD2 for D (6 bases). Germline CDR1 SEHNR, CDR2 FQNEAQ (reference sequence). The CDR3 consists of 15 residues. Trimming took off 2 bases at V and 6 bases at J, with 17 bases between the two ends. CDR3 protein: CASSLSGGSLGEQYF. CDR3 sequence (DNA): TGTGCCAGCAGCTTATCAGGAGGGTCGCTAGGCGAGCAGTACTTC.